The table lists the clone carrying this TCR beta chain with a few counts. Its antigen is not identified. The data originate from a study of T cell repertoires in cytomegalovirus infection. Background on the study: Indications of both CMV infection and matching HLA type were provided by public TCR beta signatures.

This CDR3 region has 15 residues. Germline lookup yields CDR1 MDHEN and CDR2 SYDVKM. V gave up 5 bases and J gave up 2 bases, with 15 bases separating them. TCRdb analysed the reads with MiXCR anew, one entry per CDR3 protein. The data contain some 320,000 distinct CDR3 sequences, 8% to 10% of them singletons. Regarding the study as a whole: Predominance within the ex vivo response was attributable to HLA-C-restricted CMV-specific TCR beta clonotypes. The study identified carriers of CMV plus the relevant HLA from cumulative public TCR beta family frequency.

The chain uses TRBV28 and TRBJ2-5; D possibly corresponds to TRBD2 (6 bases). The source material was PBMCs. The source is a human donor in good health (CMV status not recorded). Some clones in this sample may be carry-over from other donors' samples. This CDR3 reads CASSIRGTPQETQYF. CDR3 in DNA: TGTGCCAGCAGTATACGAGGGACTCCTCAAGAGACCCAGTACTTC.